These 26 T cell receptor beta chains came from one sample sequenced in a study of blood T cell repertoires in COVID-19. TCRdb's table, derived via immunoSEQ multiplex PCR, lists solely in-frame clones and lacks some. Seen here are some 240,000 clones, 80% to 90% observed once, and the top ten hold around 1.5%. Material: peripheral blood. The receptors come from a woman between 40 and 50 years old who had recovered from COVID-19.

This rearrangement joins TRBV11-3 to TRBJ1-2, with D perhaps matching TRBD1 (6 bases). Germline CDR1 reads SGHNT; CDR2 reads YENEEA. CDR3 size: 15 residues. V was pared by 5 bases and J by 4 bases, with 17 bases between. CDR3 loop: CASSPKPTGFYGYTF. The CDR3 bases are TGTGCCAGCAGCCCGAAGCCGACAGGATTCTATGGCTACACCTTC.

In this sample, this clone turned up a few times. The V call is TRBV18, the J call TRBJ1-6; 7 positions agree with TRBD1. The CDR3 extends over 15 amino acids. Germline CDR1 is KGHSH and CDR2 is LQKENI. With 4 bases clipped from V and 8 bases from J, the junction kept 8 bases outside the gene matches. The chain's CDR3 is CASSQISQGDSPLHF. The CDR3 nucleotides read TGTGCCAGCTCACAAATTAGTCAGGGGGATTCACCCCTCCACTTT.

The chain couples TRBV6-5 to TRBJ2-7; D ambiguous. CDR3 length: 13 amino acids. Germline CDR1 reads MNHEY; CDR2 reads SVGAGI. Trimming stripped 5 bases from V and 0 bases from J, with 8 bases between. The CDR3 protein is CASSTMSSYEQYF. CDR3 nucleotide sequence: TGTGCCAGCAGTACGATGAGCTCCTACGAGCAGTACTTC.

J is TRBJ2-3 and V is TRBV7-2; 8 bases are shared with TRBD2. Germline lookup yields CDR1 SGHTA and CDR2 FQGNSA. Trimming cost V 5 bases and J 1 base; bases outside gene matches: 8. The CDR3 runs to 16 residues. The CDR3 bases are TGTGCCAGCAGCCGCATGGGGCGGGGGGGCACAGATACGCAGTATTTT. Translated, it gives CASSRMGRGGTDTQYF.

The chain carries TRBV7-6 and TRBJ2-2; 8 bases agree with TRBD2. After removal of 1 base from V and 0 bases from J, the junction contained 19 bases not matched to a gene. Germline V gives CDR1 SGHVS, CDR2 FNYEAQ. The CDR3 consists of 22 residues. The CDR3 sequence: CASSLEAVWLGSGEPNTGELFF. In DNA, the CDR3 is TGTGCCAGCAGCTTAGAGGCCGTCTGGCTCGGTAGCGGGGAACCGAACACCGGGGAGCTGTTTTTT.

The V and J genes are TRBV5-6 and TRBJ1-6; no clear D. Trimming cost V 2 bases and J 6 bases, with 12 bases left between them. The CDR3 has 15 residues. Germline CDR1 and CDR2: SGHDT and YYEEEE. CDR3 sequence: CASSFGSGVNSPLHF. The CDR3 coding sequence is TGTGCCAGCAGCTTCGGATCTGGAGTTAATTCACCCCTCCACTTT.

The V call is TRBV18, the J call TRBJ1-1; no definite D call. From germline, CDR1 is KGHSH and CDR2 LQKENI. Between the trimmed V and J ends, which lost 7 bases and 1 base, there was a span of 7 bases. The CDR3 is 12 amino acids. The CDR3 region has the DNA TGTGCCAGCTTAGCGGGGAACACTGAAGCTTTCTTT. As protein: CASLAGNTEAFF.

This chain joins TRBV10-2 and TRBJ1-5; D is uncertain. The CDR3 loop spans 14 amino acids. Germline V lookup: CDR1 WSHSY, CDR2 SAAADI. V lost 3 bases to trimming and J lost 1 base, with 7 bases between them. As DNA, the CDR3 is TGCGCCAGCAGTGAACAATTAAGCAATCAGCCCCAGCATTTT. Translation gives CASSEQLSNQPQHF.

V gene TRBV7-2 combines with J gene TRBJ1-1; D perhaps matches TRBD1 (5 bases). This CDR3 spans 12 amino acids. The V end was cut by 1 base, the J end by 10 bases, with 10 bases between. In germline, CDR1 is SGHTA, CDR2 FQGNSA. The CDR3 sequence: CASSLVGAGAFF. The CDR3 region has the DNA TGTGCCAGCAGCTTAGTTGGGGCTGGAGCTTTCTTT.

The chain uses TRBV7-9 and TRBJ1-2; D uncertain. The germline CDR1 and CDR2 sequences are SEHNR and FQNEAQ (reference sequence). The CDR3 has 14 residues. V lost 6 bases to trimming and J lost 4 bases, with 15 bases between them. The CDR3 is CASRVGAAGYGYTF. DNA of the CDR3: TGTGCCAGCAGGGTAGGCGCGGCGGGCTATGGCTACACCTTC.

The table lists this clone with a count of one. The V call is TRBV2, the J call TRBJ2-1, with D maybe TRBD1 (5 bases). The CDR3 extends over 11 amino acids. V was trimmed by 7 bases and J by 10 bases, leaving 11 bases between them. CDR1 is SNHLY and CDR2 is FYNNEI in the germline V gene. The CDR3 DNA is TGTGCCAGCAAGGGCCCAGGGGAGCAGTTCTTC. Amino acids: CASKGPGEQFF.

This clone appeared many times. The genes are TRBV5-4 and TRBJ2-5; tentatively, D is TRBD2 (6 bases). V lost 1 base to trimming and J lost 1 base, with 14 bases between them. The CDR3 totals 16 residues. Germline values: CDR1 SGHNT, CDR2 YYREEE (reference sequence). CDR3 amino acids: CASSLSGGGGQETQYF. CDR3 DNA sequence: TGTGCCAGCAGCTTGTCGGGTGGGGGAGGCCAAGAGACCCAGTACTTC.

This sequence joins TRBV2 and TRBJ2-1; D gene uncertain. The CDR3 loop spans 14 amino acids. V lost 7 bases and J lost 7, with 17 bases in between. CDR1 is SNHLY and CDR2 is FYNNEI in the germline V gene. The CDR3 bases are TGTGCCAGCACTTTAAGACGCTGGGCGAATGAGCAGTTCTTC. The encoded protein is CASTLRRWANEQFF.

The chain uses TRBV28 and TRBJ2-2; D is uncertain. The germline V gene encodes CDR1 MDHEN and CDR2 SYDVKM. Trimming took off 8 bases at V and 1 base at J, with 14 bases between the two ends. The length of the CDR3 is 15 residues. DNA of the CDR3: TGTGCCAGCCTGAGAGTGCCCTTGAACACCGGGGAGCTGTTTTTT. This codes for CASLRVPLNTGELFF.

The V call is TRBV29-1, the J call TRBJ1-2, with D tentatively TRBD1 (6 bases). V shed 7 bases and J shed 4 bases, with 16 bases lying between them. Germline CDR1 is SQVTM and CDR2 is ANQGSEA. The CDR3 contains 13 residues. In DNA form, the CDR3 reads TGCAGCGCTCAGACAGGAGCTTTCTATGGCTACACCTTC. Translated: CSAQTGAFYGYTF.

For the CDR3, the DNA is TGTGCCAGCAGCCTCAATTTGCCCGGGGACACTGAAGCTTTCTTT. It yields the protein CASSLNLPGDTEAFF. The chain links TRBV7-8 to TRBJ1-1; D remains ambiguous. CDR1 is SGHVS and CDR2 is FQNEAQ in the germline V gene. This CDR3 comprises 15 residues. V lost 5 bases and J lost 3, with 16 bases in between.

This chain uses TRBV6-5 with TRBJ1-2, with 8 nucleotides matching TRBD1. CDR3 length: 15 residues. Germline values: CDR1 MNHEY, CDR2 SVGAGI. The V gene end was trimmed by 2 bases and the J gene end by 8 bases; junction bases not matched to a gene: 10. The CDR3 coding sequence is TGTGCCAGCAGTTACGCCCCCGGGACAGGTGGCGGCTACACCTTC. Its translation: CASSYAPGTGGGYTF.

The V gene is TRBV7-2, the J gene TRBJ1-1; unclear D gene. With 3 bases removed from V and 2 bases from J, the gap between germline ends came to 10 bases. Germline V gene data show CDR1 as SGHTA and CDR2 as FQGNSA. CDR3 size: 14 residues. This CDR3 is CASSFGSTNTEAFF. Written as DNA, the CDR3 is TGTGCCAGCAGCTTCGGGAGCACTAACACTGAAGCTTTCTTT.

The chain joins TRBV19 to TRBJ1-1; maybe TRBD1 (6 bases). Germline loops: CDR1 LNHDA, CDR2 SQIVND (reference sequence). V was shortened by 1 base and J by 1 base, with 7 bases between the two germline ends. This CDR3 spans 14 amino acids. The CDR3 reads CASSIGQANTEAFF. In DNA, the CDR3 is TGTGCCAGTAGTATAGGACAGGCGAACACTGAAGCTTTCTTT.

The V gene is TRBV7-2, the J gene TRBJ1-4; D not certain. Trimming took 1 base from V and 5 from J, leaving 17 bases between them. The CDR3 contains 17 residues. The V gene's germline CDR1 is SGHTA and CDR2 FQGNSA. CDR3 in DNA: TGTGCCAGCAGCTTAGTTATCGGACGGGCTAGCAATGAAAAACTGTTTTTT. This encodes CASSLVIGRASNEKLFF.

J is TRBJ1-1 and V is TRBV19; D might be TRBD1 (5 bases). Looked up from germline, CDR1 is LNHDA and CDR2 is SQIVND (reference sequence). V was shortened by 2 bases and J by 1 base, with 14 bases between the two germline ends. The CDR3 spans 16 residues. The CDR3 coding sequence is TGTGCCAGTAGTATATGGGCGCAGGGCCAGAACACTGAAGCTTTCTTT. It is translated as CASSIWAQGQNTEAFF.

The V call is TRBV6-5, the J call TRBJ2-7; 7 positions agree with TRBD1. The germline gives CDR1 MNHEY, CDR2 SVGAGI. V lost 0 bases to trimming and J lost 0 bases; unmatched junction nucleotides: 2. This CDR3 comprises 15 residues. The CDR3: CASSYSGTDSYEQYF. The CDR3, as DNA: TGTGCCAGCAGTTACTCCGGGACAGACTCCTACGAGCAGTACTTC.

The V gene is TRBV12-3 or TRBV12-4, the J gene TRBJ1-1, with D possibly being TRBD1 (5 bases). The CDR3 contains 13 residues. V was shortened by 4 bases and J by 5 bases, with 11 bases between the two germline ends. CDR3 bases: TGTGCCAGCAGTTACGGGGGTGGGACTGAAGCTTTCTTT. It yields the protein CASSYGGGTEAFF.

The chain links TRBV3-1 (or the pseudogene TRBV3-2) to TRBJ1-5; 9 positions match TRBD1. J lost 1 base, V lost 4 bases, and 8 bases had no gene match. The CDR3 consists of 17 residues. Germline V lookup: CDR1 LGHDT, CDR2 YNNKEL (reference sequence). The CDR3 is CASSPRSGQGSNQPQHF. For the CDR3, the DNA is TGTGCCAGCAGCCCCCGTAGTGGACAGGGGAGCAATCAGCCCCAGCATTTT.

The J gene is TRBJ2-1, the V gene TRBV19; D possibly corresponds to TRBD1 (5 bases). Trimming shortened V by 0 bases and J by 0 bases, and 9 bases separated the two germline ends. The CDR3 is 16 residues long. Per the germline V gene, CDR1 is LNHDA and CDR2 is SQIVND (reference sequence). In DNA, the CDR3 is TGTGCCAGTAGTATAGATCCAACAGGCTCCTACAATGAGCAGTTCTTC. Amino acids: CASSIDPTGSYNEQFF.

J is TRBJ1-2 and V is TRBV28; D not resolved. The CDR3 runs to 13 residues. Trimming stripped 6 bases from V and 8 bases from J, with 16 bases between. Germline CDR1 MDHEN, CDR2 SYDVKM. As DNA, the CDR3 is TGTGCCAGCAGCCCCTTGTCGCGTAACGGCTACACCTTC. This codes for CASSPLSRNGYTF.